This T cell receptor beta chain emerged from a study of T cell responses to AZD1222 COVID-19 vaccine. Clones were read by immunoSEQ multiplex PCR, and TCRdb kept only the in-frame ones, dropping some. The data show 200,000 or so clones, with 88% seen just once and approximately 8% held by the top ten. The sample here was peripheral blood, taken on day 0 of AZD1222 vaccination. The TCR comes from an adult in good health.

DNA of the CDR3: TGCGCCAGCAGCGGGGACGGGGCGCCTAATCAGCCCCAGCATTTT. This sequence encodes CASSGDGAPNQPQHF. The chain joins TRBV5-1 to TRBJ1-5, with a possible D match to TRBD1 (5 bases). The CDR3 spans 15 residues. Trimming took 4 bases from V and 4 from J, leaving 15 bases between them. Germline lookup yields CDR1 SGHRS and CDR2 YFSETQ.